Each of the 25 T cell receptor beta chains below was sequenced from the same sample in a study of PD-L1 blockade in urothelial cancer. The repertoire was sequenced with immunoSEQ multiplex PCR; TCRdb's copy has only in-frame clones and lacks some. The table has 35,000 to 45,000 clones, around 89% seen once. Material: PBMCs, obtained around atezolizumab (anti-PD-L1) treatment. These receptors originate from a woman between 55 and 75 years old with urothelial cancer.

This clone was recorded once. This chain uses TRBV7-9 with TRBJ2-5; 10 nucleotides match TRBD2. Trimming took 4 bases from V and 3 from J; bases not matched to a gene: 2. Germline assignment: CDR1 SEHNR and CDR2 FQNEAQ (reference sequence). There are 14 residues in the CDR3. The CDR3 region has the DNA TGTGCCAGCAGCTCCAGCGGGGGGGAAGAGACCCAGTACTTC. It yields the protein CASSSSGGEETQYF.

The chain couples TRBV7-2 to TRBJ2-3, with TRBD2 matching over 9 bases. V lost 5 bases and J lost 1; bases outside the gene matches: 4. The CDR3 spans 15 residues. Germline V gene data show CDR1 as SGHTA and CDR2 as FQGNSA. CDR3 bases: TGTGCCAGCAGCACCACTAGCGGGCGCACAGATACGCAGTATTTT. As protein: CASSTTSGRTDTQYF.

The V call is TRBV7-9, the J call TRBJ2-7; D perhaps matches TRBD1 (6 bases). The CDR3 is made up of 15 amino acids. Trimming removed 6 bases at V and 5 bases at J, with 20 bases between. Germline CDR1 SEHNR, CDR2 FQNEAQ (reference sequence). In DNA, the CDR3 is TGTGCCAGCAGTTATGACTGGGGGCAGGGGCACGAGCAGTACTTC. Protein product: CASSYDWGQGHEQYF.

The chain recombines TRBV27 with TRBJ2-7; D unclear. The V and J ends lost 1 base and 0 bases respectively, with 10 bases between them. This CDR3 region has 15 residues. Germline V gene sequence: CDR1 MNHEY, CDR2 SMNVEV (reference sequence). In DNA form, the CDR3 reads TGTGCCAGCAGTTTATTCGGTCGGTCCTCCTACGAGCAGTACTTC. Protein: CASSLFGRSSYEQYF.

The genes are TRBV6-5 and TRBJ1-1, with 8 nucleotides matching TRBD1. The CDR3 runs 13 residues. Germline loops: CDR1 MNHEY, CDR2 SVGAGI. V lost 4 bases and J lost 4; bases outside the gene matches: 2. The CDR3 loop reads CASSSDRVTEAFF. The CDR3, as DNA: TGTGCCAGCAGTTCGGACAGGGTCACTGAAGCTTTCTTT.

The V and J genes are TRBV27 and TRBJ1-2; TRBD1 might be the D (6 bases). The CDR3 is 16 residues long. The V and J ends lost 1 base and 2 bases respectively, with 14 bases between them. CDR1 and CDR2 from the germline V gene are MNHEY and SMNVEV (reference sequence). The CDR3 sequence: CASSLWGRGPNYGYTF. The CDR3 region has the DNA TGTGCCAGCAGTTTATGGGGCAGGGGACCAAACTATGGCTACACCTTC.

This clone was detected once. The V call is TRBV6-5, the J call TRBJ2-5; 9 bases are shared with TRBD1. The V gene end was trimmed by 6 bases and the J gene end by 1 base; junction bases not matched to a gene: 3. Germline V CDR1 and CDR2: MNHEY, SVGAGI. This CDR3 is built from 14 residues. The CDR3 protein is CASSRDRAQETQYF. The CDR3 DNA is TGTGCCAGCAGCAGGGACAGGGCCCAAGAGACCCAGTACTTC.

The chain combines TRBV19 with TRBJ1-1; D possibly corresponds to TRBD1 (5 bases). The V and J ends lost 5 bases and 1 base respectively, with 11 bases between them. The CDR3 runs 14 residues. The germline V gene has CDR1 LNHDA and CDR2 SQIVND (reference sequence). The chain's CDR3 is CASSGQGANTEAFF. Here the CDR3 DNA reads TGTGCCAGTAGTGGGCAGGGTGCGAACACTGAAGCTTTCTTT.

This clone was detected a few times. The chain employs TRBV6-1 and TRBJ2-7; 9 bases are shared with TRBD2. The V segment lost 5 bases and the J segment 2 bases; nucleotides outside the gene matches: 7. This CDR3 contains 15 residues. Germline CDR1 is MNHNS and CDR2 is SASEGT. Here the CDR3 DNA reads TGTGCCAGCAGTATCGAGCGGGGGGCCGCCTACGAGCAGTACTTC. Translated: CASSIERGAAYEQYF.

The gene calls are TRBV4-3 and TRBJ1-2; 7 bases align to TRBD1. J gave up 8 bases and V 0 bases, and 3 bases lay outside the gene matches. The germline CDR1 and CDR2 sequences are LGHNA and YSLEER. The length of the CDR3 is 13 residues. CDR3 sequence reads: CASSQDGTAGYTF. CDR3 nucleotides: TGCGCCAGCAGCCAAGATGGGACAGCCGGCTACACCTTC.

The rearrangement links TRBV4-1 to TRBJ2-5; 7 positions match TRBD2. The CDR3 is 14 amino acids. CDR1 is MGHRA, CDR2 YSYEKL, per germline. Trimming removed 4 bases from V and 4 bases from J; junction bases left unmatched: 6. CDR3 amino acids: CASSPLGGSETQYF. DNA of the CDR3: TGCGCCAGCAGCCCCCTCGGGGGGTCAGAGACCCAGTACTTC.

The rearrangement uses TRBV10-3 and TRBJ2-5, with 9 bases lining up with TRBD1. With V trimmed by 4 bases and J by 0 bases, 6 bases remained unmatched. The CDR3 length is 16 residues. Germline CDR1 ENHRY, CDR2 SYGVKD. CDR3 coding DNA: TGTGCCATCAGTGGCGGCGGGACAGGGTACCAAGAGACCCAGTACTTC. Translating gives CAISGGGTGYQETQYF.

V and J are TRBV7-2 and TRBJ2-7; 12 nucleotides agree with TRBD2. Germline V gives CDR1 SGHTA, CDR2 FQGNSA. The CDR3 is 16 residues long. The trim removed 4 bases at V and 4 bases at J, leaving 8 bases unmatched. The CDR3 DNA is TGTGCCAGCAGCTCCACGACTAGCGGGAGATCTTACGAGCAGTACTTC. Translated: CASSSTTSGRSYEQYF.

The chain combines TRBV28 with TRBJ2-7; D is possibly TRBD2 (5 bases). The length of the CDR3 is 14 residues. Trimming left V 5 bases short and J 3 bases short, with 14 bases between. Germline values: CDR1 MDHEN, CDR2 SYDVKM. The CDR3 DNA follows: TGTGCCAGCAGTGTACTAGTGAAATACTACGAGCAGTACTTC. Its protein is CASSVLVKYYEQYF.

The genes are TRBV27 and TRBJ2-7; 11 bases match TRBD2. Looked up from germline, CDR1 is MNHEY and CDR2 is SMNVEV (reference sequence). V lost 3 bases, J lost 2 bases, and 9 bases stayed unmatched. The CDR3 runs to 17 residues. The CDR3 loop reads CASSLLWTSGSTYEQYF. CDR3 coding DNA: TGTGCCAGCAGTTTGCTATGGACTAGCGGGTCTACCTACGAGCAGTACTTC.

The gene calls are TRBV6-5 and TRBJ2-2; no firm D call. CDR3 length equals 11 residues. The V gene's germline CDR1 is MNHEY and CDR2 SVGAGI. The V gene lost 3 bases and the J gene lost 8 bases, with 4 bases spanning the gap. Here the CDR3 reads CASSYLGELFF. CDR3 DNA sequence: TGTGCCAGCAGTTATCTGGGGGAGCTGTTTTTT.

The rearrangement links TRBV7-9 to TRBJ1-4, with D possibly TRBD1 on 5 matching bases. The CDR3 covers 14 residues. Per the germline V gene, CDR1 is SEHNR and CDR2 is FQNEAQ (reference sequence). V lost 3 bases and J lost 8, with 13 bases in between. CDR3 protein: CASSLQGLKEKLFF. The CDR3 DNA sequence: TGTGCCAGCAGCTTGCAGGGTTTAAAGGAAAAACTGTTTTTT.

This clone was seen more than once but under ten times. DNA for the CDR3: TGTGCCAGCAGTTTACTGCGTCAGGGGTCCACAGATACGCAGTATTTT. Amino acid sequence: CASSLLRQGSTDTQYF. V gene TRBV28 combines with J gene TRBJ2-3; the D gene is possibly TRBD1 (6 bases). Per the germline V gene, CDR1 is MDHEN and CDR2 is SYDVKM. The CDR3 sequence is 16 residues long. Trimming took 2 bases from V and 2 from J, leaving 14 bases between them.

The CDR3 reads CASSLESSYEQYF. CDR3 sequence (DNA): TGTGCCAGCAGCTTGGAGAGCTCCTACGAGCAGTACTTC. The V call is TRBV5-6, the J call TRBJ2-7; D not certain. Trimming cost V 0 bases and J 0 bases, with 4 bases left between them. The CDR3 length is 13 residues. CDR1 and CDR2 (germline): SGHDT, YYEEEE. Supplemented by reference TRBV5-6 and TRBJ2-7, the full variable domain reads DAGVTQSPTHLIKTRGQQVTLRCSPKSGHDTVSWYQQALGQGPQFIFQYYEEEERQRGNFPDRFSGHQFPNYSSELNVNALLLGDSALYLCASSLESSYEQYFGPGTRLTVT.

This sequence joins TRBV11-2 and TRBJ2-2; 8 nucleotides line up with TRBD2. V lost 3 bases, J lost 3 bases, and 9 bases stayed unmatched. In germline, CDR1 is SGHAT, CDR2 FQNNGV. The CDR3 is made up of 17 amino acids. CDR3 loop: CASSFPKREIDTGELFF. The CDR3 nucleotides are TGTGCCAGCAGCTTCCCCAAGCGGGAGATTGACACCGGGGAGCTGTTTTTT.

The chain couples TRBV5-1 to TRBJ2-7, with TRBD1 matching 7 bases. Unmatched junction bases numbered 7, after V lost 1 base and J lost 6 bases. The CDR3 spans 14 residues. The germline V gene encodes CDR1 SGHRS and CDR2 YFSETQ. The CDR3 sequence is CASSLSTGKSEQYF. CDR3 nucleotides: TGCGCCAGCAGCTTGTCGACAGGGAAAAGCGAGCAGTACTTC. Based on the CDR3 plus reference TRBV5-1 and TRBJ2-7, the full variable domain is KAGVTQTPRYLIKTRGQQVTLSCSPISGHRSVSWYQQTPGQGLQFLFEYFSETQRNKGNFPGRFSGRQFSNSRSEMNVSTLELGDSALYLCASSLSTGKSEQYFGPGTRLTVT.

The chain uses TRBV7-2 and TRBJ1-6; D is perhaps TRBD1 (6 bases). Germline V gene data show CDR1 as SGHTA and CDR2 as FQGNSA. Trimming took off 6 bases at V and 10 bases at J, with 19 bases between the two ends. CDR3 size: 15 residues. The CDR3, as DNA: TGTGCCAGCAGGGGGTGGTCGCAGGGGCAGTCACCCCTCCACTTT. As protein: CASRGWSQGQSPLHF.

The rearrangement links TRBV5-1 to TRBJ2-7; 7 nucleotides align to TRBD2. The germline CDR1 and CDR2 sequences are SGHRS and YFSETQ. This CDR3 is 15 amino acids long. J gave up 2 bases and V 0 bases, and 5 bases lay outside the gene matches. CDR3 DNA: TGCGCCAGCAGCTTGGGTCTAGCGGAAACCTACGAGCAGTACTTC. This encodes CASSLGLAETYEQYF.

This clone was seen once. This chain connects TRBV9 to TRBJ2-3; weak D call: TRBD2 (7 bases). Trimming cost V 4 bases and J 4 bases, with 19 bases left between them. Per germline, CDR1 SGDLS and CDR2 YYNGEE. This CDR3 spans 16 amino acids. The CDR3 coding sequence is TGTGCCAGCAGCCTCCGGGGGGCCTGGGGCCCAGATACGCAGTATTTT. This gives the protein CASSLRGAWGPDTQYF.

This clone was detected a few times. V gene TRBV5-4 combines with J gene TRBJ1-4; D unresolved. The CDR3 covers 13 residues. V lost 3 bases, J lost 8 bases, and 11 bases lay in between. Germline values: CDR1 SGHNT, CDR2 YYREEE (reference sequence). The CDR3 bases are TGTGCCAGCAGCTCGCAACTTGAAGAAAAACTGTTTTTT. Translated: CASSSQLEEKLFF.